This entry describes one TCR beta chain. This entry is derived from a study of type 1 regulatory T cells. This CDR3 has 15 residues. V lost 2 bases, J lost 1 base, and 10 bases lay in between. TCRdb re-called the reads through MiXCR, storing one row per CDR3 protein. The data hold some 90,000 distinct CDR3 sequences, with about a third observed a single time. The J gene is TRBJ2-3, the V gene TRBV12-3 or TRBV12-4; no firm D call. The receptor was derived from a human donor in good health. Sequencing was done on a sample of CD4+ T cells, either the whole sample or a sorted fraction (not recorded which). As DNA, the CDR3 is TGTGCCAGCAGTTTACATGGTCCTCGCACAGATACGCAGTATTTT. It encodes CASSLHGPRTDTQYF.